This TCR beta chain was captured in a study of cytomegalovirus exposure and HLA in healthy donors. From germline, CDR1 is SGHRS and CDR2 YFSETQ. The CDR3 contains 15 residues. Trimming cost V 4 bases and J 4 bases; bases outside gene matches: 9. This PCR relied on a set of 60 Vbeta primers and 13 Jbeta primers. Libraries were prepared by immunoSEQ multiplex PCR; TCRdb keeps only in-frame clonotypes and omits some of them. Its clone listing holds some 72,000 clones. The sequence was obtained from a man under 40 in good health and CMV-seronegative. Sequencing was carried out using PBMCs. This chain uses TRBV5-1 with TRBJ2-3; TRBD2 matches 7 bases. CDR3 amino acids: CASSTGTIYADTQYF. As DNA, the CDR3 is TGCGCCAGCAGCACCGGGACTATTTATGCAGATACGCAGTATTTT.